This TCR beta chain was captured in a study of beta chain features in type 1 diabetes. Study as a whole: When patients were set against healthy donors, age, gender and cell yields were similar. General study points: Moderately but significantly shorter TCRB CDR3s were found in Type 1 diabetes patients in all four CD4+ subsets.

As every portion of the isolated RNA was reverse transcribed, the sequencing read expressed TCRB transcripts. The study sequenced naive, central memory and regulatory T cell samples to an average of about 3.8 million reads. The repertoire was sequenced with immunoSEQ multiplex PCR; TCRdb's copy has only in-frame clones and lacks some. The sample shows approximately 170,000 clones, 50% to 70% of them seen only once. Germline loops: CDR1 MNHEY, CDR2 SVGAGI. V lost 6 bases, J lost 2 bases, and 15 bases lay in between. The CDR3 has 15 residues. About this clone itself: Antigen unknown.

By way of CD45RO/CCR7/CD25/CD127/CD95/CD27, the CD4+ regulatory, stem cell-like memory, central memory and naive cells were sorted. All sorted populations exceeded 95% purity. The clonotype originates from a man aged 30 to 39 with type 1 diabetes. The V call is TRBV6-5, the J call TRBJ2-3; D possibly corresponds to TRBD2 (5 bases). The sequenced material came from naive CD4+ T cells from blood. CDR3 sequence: CASSLEGLATDTQYF. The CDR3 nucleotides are TGTGCCAGCAGCCTTGAAGGCCTAGCCACAGATACGCAGTATTTT.